This T cell receptor beta chain was documented in a study of T cell changes during pregnancy in multiple sclerosis. CDR1 SGHRS and CDR2 YFSETQ come from the germline V gene. The V end lost 0 bases, the J end lost 4 bases, and 9 bases lay between the germline ends. The CDR3 contains 14 residues. The assay was immunoSEQ multiplex PCR, and TCRdb's table has in-frame clones only and misses some. The data hold under 55,000 clones, with more than 75% observed a single time. The TCR sequence derives from a female donor with multiple sclerosis, enrolled in a pregnancy study. The rearrangement joins TRBV5-1 to TRBJ2-3, with D hard to call. Sequenced sample: PBMCs (not recorded whether the cells were cultured). The CDR3 is CASSLEVFSDTQYF. CDR3 nucleotides: TGCGCCAGCAGCTTGGAAGTCTTTTCAGATACGCAGTATTTT.